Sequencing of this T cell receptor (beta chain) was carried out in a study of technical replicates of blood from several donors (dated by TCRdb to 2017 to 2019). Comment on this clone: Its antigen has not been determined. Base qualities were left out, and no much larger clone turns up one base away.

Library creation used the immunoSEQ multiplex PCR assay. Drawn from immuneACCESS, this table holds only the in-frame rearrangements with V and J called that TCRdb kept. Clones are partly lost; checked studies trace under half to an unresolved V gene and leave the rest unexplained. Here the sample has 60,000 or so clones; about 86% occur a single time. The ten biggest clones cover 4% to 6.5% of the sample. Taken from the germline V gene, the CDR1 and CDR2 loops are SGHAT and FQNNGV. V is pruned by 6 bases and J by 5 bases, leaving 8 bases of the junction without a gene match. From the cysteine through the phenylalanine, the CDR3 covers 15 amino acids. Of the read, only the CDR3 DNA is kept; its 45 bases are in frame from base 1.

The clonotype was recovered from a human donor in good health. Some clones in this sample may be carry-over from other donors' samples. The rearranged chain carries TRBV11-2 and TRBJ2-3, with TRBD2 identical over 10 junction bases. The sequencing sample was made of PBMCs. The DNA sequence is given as TGTGCCAGCAGTTTCCCGGGACTAGCGAGAGATACGCAGTATTTT. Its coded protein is CASSFPGLARDTQYF.